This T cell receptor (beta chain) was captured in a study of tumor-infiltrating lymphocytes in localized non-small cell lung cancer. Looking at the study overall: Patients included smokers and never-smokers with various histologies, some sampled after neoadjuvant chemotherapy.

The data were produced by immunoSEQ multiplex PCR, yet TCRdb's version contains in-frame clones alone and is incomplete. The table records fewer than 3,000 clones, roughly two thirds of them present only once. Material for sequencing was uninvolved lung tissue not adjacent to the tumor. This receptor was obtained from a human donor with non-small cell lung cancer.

The CDR3 reads CASSIYRGHVVNTEAFF. CDR3 nucleotides: TGTGCCAGTAGTATCTACAGGGGGCACGTCGTGAACACTGAAGCTTTCTTT. The chain employs TRBV19 and TRBJ1-1; TRBD1 matches at 9 bases. Germline-derived CDR1 and CDR2 are LNHDA and SQIVND (reference sequence). The CDR3 is 17 residues long. V was pared by 3 bases and J by 0 bases, with 8 bases of the junction left unmatched.